This passage covers 28 T cell receptor beta chains from one sample sequenced in a study of response to subunit inactivated influenza vaccine. TCRdb reanalysed the RT-PCR reads using MiXCR and keeps one entry per CDR3 protein. The sample has around 790,000 distinct CDR3 sequences, over 20% seen once. Sequencing used PBMCs from blood, obtained 5 to 6 days after vaccination. Source of these receptors: a man aged 45-65 years who received an inactivated influenza vaccine.

Many counts were recorded for this clonotype. The chain joins TRBV5-1 to TRBJ2-1, with 7 bases aligning to TRBD1. Unmatched junction bases numbered 12, after V lost 4 bases and J lost 8 bases. Germline assignment: CDR1 SGHRS and CDR2 YFSETQ. The CDR3 is made up of 15 amino acids. CDR3 coding DNA: TGCGCCAGCAGCCGAGGGGCGACAGGGTCAGATGAGCAGTTCTTC. It specifies CASSRGATGSDEQFF.

The V gene is TRBV12-3 or TRBV12-4, the J gene TRBJ1-2; D perhaps matches TRBD1 (6 bases). This CDR3 spans 15 amino acids. Trimming took 5 bases from V and 1 from J, leaving 14 bases between them. In nucleotides, the CDR3 is TGTGCCAGCAGTACCACAGGGACTGTTAACTATGGCTACACCTTC. Its protein product is CASSTTGTVNYGYTF.

This chain joins TRBV4-2 and TRBJ2-2; perhaps TRBD2 as D (6 bases). V was trimmed by 4 bases and J by 2 bases, leaving 14 bases between them. The germline V gene has CDR1 LGHNA and CDR2 YNFKEQ. CDR3 length equals 16 residues. This CDR3 is CASSRGTDSNTGELFF. The CDR3 nucleotides read TGTGCCAGCAGCCGCGGGACTGATTCCAACACCGGGGAGCTGTTTTTT.

This clonotype occurred many times. The chain uses TRBV5-1 and TRBJ2-1; 7 bases agree with TRBD1. Unmatched junction bases numbered 4, after V lost 4 bases and J lost 9 bases. Germline V gene lookup returns CDR1 SGHRS and CDR2 YFSETQ. This CDR3 has 12 amino acids. In nucleotides, the CDR3 is TGCGCCAGCAGCCACGCAGGGGGTGAGCAGTTCTTC. Amino acid sequence: CASSHAGGEQFF.

This chain joins TRBV7-6 and TRBJ2-3; 7 bases line up with TRBD1. Trimming cost V 4 bases and J 0 bases; bases outside gene matches: 10. CDR1 and CDR2 from the germline V gene are SGHVS and FNYEAQ. The CDR3 spans 17 residues. CDR3 DNA sequence: TGTGCCAGCAGCTCAGGCGGGCGACAGGGAAGCACAGATACGCAGTATTTT. It is translated as CASSSGGRQGSTDTQYF.

This clonotype has a count of ten or more. Here the CDR3 reads CASSLEAGRPEAFF. The CDR3 DNA follows: TGCGCCAGCAGCTTGGAGGCAGGGCGCCCTGAAGCTTTCTTT. The chain carries TRBV5-1 and TRBJ1-1; possible D gene TRBD1, 5 bases. Trimming pared 0 bases from V and 6 bases from J, leaving 12 bases between. Per the germline V gene, CDR1 is SGHRS and CDR2 is YFSETQ. The CDR3 length is 14 residues. The variable domain in full, completed from reference TRBV5-1 and TRBJ1-1, reads KAGVTQTPRYLIKTRGQQVTLSCSPISGHRSVSWYQQTPGQGLQFLFEYFSETQRNKGNFPGRFSGRQFSNSRSEMNVSTLELGDSALYLCASSLEAGRPEAFFGQGTRLTVV.

This chain joins TRBV10-1 and TRBJ2-1; 10 nucleotides align to TRBD1. This CDR3 comprises 16 residues. Germline V gene sequence: CDR1 WNHNN, CDR2 SYGVQD (reference sequence). V was clipped by 2 bases and J by 4 bases; unmatched bases: 5. The CDR3 DNA sequence: TGCGCCAGCAGTGAGAGGACAGGGGGTGCGTACAATGAGCAGTTCTTC. Protein: CASSERTGGAYNEQFF.

This chain uses TRBV15 with TRBJ1-2; D possibly corresponds to TRBD1 (5 bases). V lost 4 bases, J lost 4 bases, and 10 bases lay in between. Germline lookup yields CDR1 LNHNV and CDR2 YYDKDF (reference sequence). This CDR3 is 13 amino acids long. The DNA for the CDR3 is TGTGCCACCAGCACCTGGGACGGCTATGGCTACACCTTC. It specifies CATSTWDGYGYTF.

As for this clonotype: The junction departs from germline at one end; a sequencing error may be responsible. The chain joins TRBV10-3 to TRBJ2-7, with 9 bases lining up with TRBD1. Germline V lookup: CDR1 ENHRY, CDR2 SYGVKD. The CDR3 loop spans 13 amino acids. The CDR3 nucleotides read TGTGCCATCAGTGAGGGTCACCGGGACAGGGTGGACTTC. Encoded protein: CAISEGHRDRVDF.

This clonotype was seen more than once but under ten times. The chain employs TRBV7-2 and TRBJ2-5; D is undetermined. The V end was cut by 2 bases, the J end by 0 bases, with 10 bases between. Germline V gene lookup returns CDR1 SGHTA and CDR2 FQGNSA. The CDR3 runs to 15 residues. The CDR3 region has the DNA TGTGCCAGCAGCTTAAAGTCAGCCAACCAAGAGACCCAGTACTTC. It translates to CASSLKSANQETQYF.

This clonotype was counted only a few times. The V gene is TRBV18, the J gene TRBJ2-1; the match to TRBD2 covers 12 bases. The CDR3 has 15 amino acids. V was clipped by 6 bases and J by 9 bases; unmatched bases: 9. Germline CDR1 KGHSH, CDR2 LQKENI. The CDR3 DNA reads as TGTGCCAGCTCGCGGACTAGCGGGGCCATCTTTGAGCAGTTCTTC. The encoded protein is CASSRTSGAIFEQFF.

This sequence joins TRBV7-9 and TRBJ2-5; a possible D gene is TRBD1 (6 bases). Germline assignment: CDR1 SEHNR and CDR2 FQNEAQ (reference sequence). The CDR3 runs 15 residues. Between the trimmed V and J ends, which lost 3 bases and 2 bases, there was a span of 13 bases. The CDR3 DNA is TGTGCCAGCAGCTTGTTAACAGGGCCTCAAGAGACCCAGTACTTC. Its protein product is CASSLLTGPQETQYF.

This clonotype was recorded a few times. The rearrangement uses TRBV7-9 and TRBJ2-7; 7 nucleotides match TRBD2. V lost 8 bases and J lost 2; bases outside the gene matches: 9. This CDR3 region has 14 residues. CDR1 and CDR2 (germline): SEHNR, FQNEAQ (reference sequence). The CDR3 coding sequence is TGTGCCAGCGGTATAATGCGGGGGACCTACGAGCAGTACTTC. It yields the protein CASGIMRGTYEQYF.

The chain is built from TRBV12-3 or TRBV12-4 and TRBJ2-1, with unresolved D. The CDR3 spans 16 residues. V shed 1 base and J shed 6 bases, with 16 bases lying between them. CDR3 coding DNA: TGTGCCAGCAGTTTAGTTGGGTCTAGACGTGCCAATGAGCAGTTCTTC. Protein sequence: CASSLVGSRRANEQFF.

This clonotype was counted at least ten times. The chain couples TRBV5-1 to TRBJ2-4, with D hard to call. CDR3 length: 16 amino acids. Trimming took off 1 base at V and 0 bases at J, with 11 bases between the two ends. The germline V gene has CDR1 SGHRS and CDR2 YFSETQ. The CDR3 spells CASSLPEPLAKNIQYF. The CDR3 nucleotides are TGCGCCAGCAGCTTGCCCGAACCTCTAGCCAAAAACATTCAGTACTTC.

This chain uses TRBV29-1 with TRBJ2-1; 8 nucleotides line up with TRBD2. The junction had 17 bases not matched to a gene; V was cut back by 3 bases and J by 7 bases. The CDR3 runs 17 residues. The germline V gene has CDR1 SQVTM and CDR2 ANQGSEA. CDR3 residues: CSVDGGPGLGLLNEQFF. CDR3 DNA: TGCAGCGTTGATGGGGGGCCGGGACTAGGGCTTCTTAATGAGCAGTTCTTC.

This rearrangement joins TRBV6-2 or TRBV6-3 to TRBJ2-1; TRBD1 might be the D (5 bases). The germline CDR1 and CDR2 sequences are MNHEY and SVGEGT. V dropped 3 bases and J dropped 4 bases, with 22 bases sitting between them. CDR3 length: 18 amino acids. The chain's CDR3 is CASSYQGYRTDLYNEQFF. The CDR3 nucleotides are TGTGCCAGCAGTTATCAGGGTTATCGGACCGACTTATACAATGAGCAGTTCTTC.

This clonotype has a handful of counts. The V call is TRBV20-1, the J call TRBJ1-2; D uncertain. CDR3 length equals 12 residues. Trimming took 5 bases from V and 6 from J, leaving 13 bases between them. CDR1 is DFQATT and CDR2 is SNEGSKA in the germline V gene (reference sequence). DNA of the CDR3: TGCAGTGCTCCTCCGGAACCTAATGGCTACACCTTC. This codes for CSAPPEPNGYTF.

This clonotype was found a few times. The chain uses TRBV4-3 and TRBJ2-7; D is unresolved. CDR3 length: 16 amino acids. Trimming pared 1 base from V and 0 bases from J, leaving 13 bases between. Germline CDR1 reads LGHNA; CDR2 reads YSLEER. The CDR3 here is CASSQGDTSSSYEQYF. Here the CDR3 DNA reads TGCGCCAGCAGCCAAGGAGACACCTCCTCCTCCTACGAGCAGTACTTC.

The sample holds one count of this clonotype. The V call is TRBV3-1, the J call TRBJ2-3; D might be TRBD1 (7 bases). The CDR3 covers 20 residues. Germline CDR1 and CDR2: LGHDT and YNNKEL (reference sequence). V was cut by 5 bases and J by 3 bases, with 30 bases left in between. Here the CDR3 reads CASSKLVGTADRGFTDTQYF. DNA for the CDR3: TGTGCCAGCAGCAAGTTGGTCGGGACAGCGGATCGGGGGTTTACAGATACGCAGTATTTT.

The chain joins TRBV6-2 or TRBV6-3 to TRBJ2-7; 7 bases fit TRBD1. Losses at the gene ends were 7 bases for V and 1 base for J; bases not matched to a gene: 7. Germline lookup yields CDR1 MNHEY and CDR2 SVGEGT. This CDR3 region has 14 residues. The CDR3 sequence: CASKRDSASYEQYF. Here the CDR3 DNA reads TGTGCCAGCAAGAGGGACAGTGCTTCCTACGAGCAGTACTTC.

The V and J genes are TRBV9 and TRBJ2-5; D is perhaps TRBD2 (6 bases). The CDR3 sequence is 15 residues long. V lost 3 bases and J 1 base, leaving 13 bases between the germline ends. Germline CDR1 is SGDLS and CDR2 is YYNGEE. Written as DNA, the CDR3 is TGTGCCAGCAGCGAGCGGGCCAGCATCCAAGAGACCCAGTACTTC. Translating it yields CASSERASIQETQYF. Based on the CDR3 plus reference TRBV9 and TRBJ2-5, the full variable domain is DSGVTQTPKHLITATGQRVTLRCSPRSGDLSVYWYQQSLDQGLQFLIQYYNGEERAKGNILERFSAQQFPDLHSELNLSSLELGDSALYFCASSERASIQETQYFGPGTRLLVL.

This clonotype has a handful of counts. The V gene is TRBV12-3 or TRBV12-4, the J gene TRBJ2-3; 7 nucleotides line up with TRBD2. V lost 5 bases to trimming and J lost 4 bases; unmatched junction nucleotides: 6. This CDR3 comprises 14 residues. CDR3 protein: CASSVTGGADTQYF. CDR3 in DNA: TGTGCCAGCAGTGTAACGGGAGGAGCAGATACGCAGTATTTT.

The chain couples TRBV19 to TRBJ2-1; D remains ambiguous. CDR1 is LNHDA and CDR2 is SQIVND in the germline V gene (reference sequence). The CDR3 runs 15 residues. Trimming stripped 5 bases from V and 3 bases from J, with 14 bases between. The CDR3 nucleotides are TGTGCCAGTAGTGCTCTGACACACCTCTACAATGAGCAGTTCTTC. Its translation is CASSALTHLYNEQFF. The entire variable domain, with the rest obtained from reference TRBV19 and TRBJ2-1, is as follows: DGGITQSPKYLFRKEGQNVTLSCEQNLNHDAMYWYRQDPGQGLRLIYYSQIVNDFQKGDIAEGYSVSREKKESFPLTVTSAQKNPTAFYLCASSALTHLYNEQFFGPGTRLTVL.

The genes are TRBV6-1 and TRBJ2-3; D is uncertain. The CDR3 length is 14 residues. Germline V gene sequence: CDR1 MNHNS, CDR2 SASEGT. Trimming cost V 8 bases and J 3 bases, with 15 bases left between them. Here the CDR3 reads CASSRGFRTDTQYF. CDR3 DNA sequence: TGTGCCAGCTCCAGAGGTTTCCGGACAGATACGCAGTATTTT.

V usage is TRBV6-2 or TRBV6-3 and J usage is TRBJ2-4; 15 bases line up with TRBD2. V shed 6 bases and J 0 bases; nucleotides not matched to a gene: 6. Looked up from germline, CDR1 is MNHEY and CDR2 is SVGEGT. The length of the CDR3 is 18 residues. This CDR3 is CASRPGLAGGVAKNIQYF. The CDR3 DNA follows: TGTGCCAGCAGGCCCGGACTAGCGGGAGGGGTAGCCAAAAACATTCAGTACTTC.

This clonotype was detected only a few times. This chain links TRBV5-1 with TRBJ2-3; 11 bases map to TRBD1. Per germline, CDR1 SGHRS and CDR2 YFSETQ. The J segment lost 5 bases and the V segment lost 6 bases, leaving 8 bases of the junction unmatched. The CDR3 has 15 residues. Here the CDR3 reads CASNAGQGARDTQYF. The CDR3 DNA reads TGCGCCAGCAACGCCGGACAGGGGGCTAGAGATACGCAGTATTTT.

This clonotype was observed a few times. The chain recombines TRBV9 with TRBJ2-1; D tentatively reads TRBD1 or TRBD2 (6 bases each). Germline V lookup: CDR1 SGDLS, CDR2 YYNGEE. Trimming removed 1 base from V and 10 bases from J, with 15 bases in between. The CDR3 is 14 amino acids. The CDR3 protein is CASSVWGDTGEQFF. CDR3 bases: TGTGCCAGCAGCGTATGGGGGGACACCGGGGAGCAGTTCTTC.